This TCR beta chain emerged from a study of OX40 agonist ivuxolimab in advanced cancers. The wider study: Ivuxolimab, which is an agonistic anti-OX40 (CD134) antibody, was administered to the patients. Study conclusions and caveats: Some of the nonresponding patients also showed low levels of normalized T-cell clonal expansion. At 0.1-3.0 mg/kg, partial responders had clonal expansion among the lowest observed.

Trimming cost V 6 bases and J 7 bases; bases outside gene matches: 11. Germline V gene data show CDR1 as MNHEY and CDR2 as SMNVEV (reference sequence). This CDR3 has 15 residues. Sequencing used immunoSEQ multiplex PCR; TCRdb keeps in-frame clones, though not all of them. The profile shows about 54,000 clones, around 93% of them singletons. Worth noting for this clone: The antigen is not known.

Here the sequenced sample was CD4+ or CD8+ T cells sorted from blood, taken in a trial of the OX40 agonist ivuxolimab. The chain uses TRBV27 and TRBJ2-1; 8 nucleotides agree with TRBD1. The sequence derives from an adult with an advanced solid tumor such as melanoma, head and neck, liver or kidney cancer. The CDR3: CASRTMTGARNEQFF. CDR3 nucleotides: TGTGCCAGCAGAACTATGACAGGGGCTAGGAATGAGCAGTTCTTC.